This TCR beta chain was retrieved from a study of T cells expressing NK-cell markers. About the research overall: There were seven HCMV-seropositive donors and one seronegative donor among the eight sequenced. The study, taken as a whole, reports: Researchers report these clonotypes also headed the CD3+CD56-NKG2C+ fraction in several donors. Dominant NKG2C+ clonotypes accounted for roughly 1.0-8% of CD8+ T cells in about six donors.

Details on this clonotype: Its antigen is undetermined.

Germline values: CDR1 SEHNR, CDR2 FQNEAQ (reference sequence). There are 15 residues in the CDR3. UMIs were included in TCR beta cDNA generated by 5'RACE template switching. Following a re-call of the 5' RACE reads, TCRdb has one entry per CDR3 protein and lacks DNA. The listing contains 400,000 or so distinct CDR3 sequences. This receptor was taken from a woman aged 50 to 60 in good health. Specimen: blood T cells: a sorted CD56 or NKG2C T cell subset, CD4+ or CD8+ T cells, or bulk PBMC T cells (not recorded which). This rearrangement joins TRBV7-9 to TRBJ1-4. This CDR3 is CASSLSQAGGEKLFF.